The entry below gives a single T cell receptor beta chain sequence along with its context. Its antigen is not identified. This specimen belongs to a study of cytomegalovirus exposure and HLA in healthy donors. General observations from the study: At a 0.05 false discovery rate, a later analysis found some 17,000 TCR beta sequences to be associated with HLA alleles.

Use of 60 Vbeta and 13 Jbeta primers characterized the PCR. TCRdb's copy holds only in-frame clones and misses some; the assay was immunoSEQ multiplex PCR. The data hold roughly 100,000 clones, with 71% observed a single time. The clonotype originates from a female donor in good health and CMV-seronegative. Sequencing was done on a sample of PBMCs.

CDR3 coding DNA: TGTGCCTGGAAGGACAGGGGGCGCCTGAGCTCCTATAATTCACCCCTCCACTTT. This codes for CAWKDRGRLSSYNSPLHF. The chain links TRBV30 to TRBJ1-6; 11 bases agree with TRBD1. The V gene's germline CDR1 is GTSNPN and CDR2 SVGIG (reference sequence). The CDR3 has 18 amino acids. V lost 4 bases to trimming and J lost 0 bases; unmatched junction nucleotides: 8.